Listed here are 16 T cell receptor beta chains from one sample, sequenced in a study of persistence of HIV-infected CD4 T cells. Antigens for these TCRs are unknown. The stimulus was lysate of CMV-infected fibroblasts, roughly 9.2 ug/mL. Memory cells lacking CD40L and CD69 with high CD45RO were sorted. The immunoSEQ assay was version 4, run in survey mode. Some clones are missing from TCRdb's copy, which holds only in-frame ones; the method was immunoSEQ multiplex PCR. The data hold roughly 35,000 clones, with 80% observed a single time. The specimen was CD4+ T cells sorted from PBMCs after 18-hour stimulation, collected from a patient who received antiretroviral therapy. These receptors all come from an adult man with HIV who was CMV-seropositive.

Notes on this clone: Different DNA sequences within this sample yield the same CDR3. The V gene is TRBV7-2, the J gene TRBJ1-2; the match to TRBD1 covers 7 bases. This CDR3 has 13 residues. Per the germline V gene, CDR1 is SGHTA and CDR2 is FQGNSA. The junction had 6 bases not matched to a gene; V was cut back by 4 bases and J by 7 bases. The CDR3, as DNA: TGTGCCAGCAGCTCCCAGGGGGGCACTGGCTACACCTTC. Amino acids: CASSSQGGTGYTF.

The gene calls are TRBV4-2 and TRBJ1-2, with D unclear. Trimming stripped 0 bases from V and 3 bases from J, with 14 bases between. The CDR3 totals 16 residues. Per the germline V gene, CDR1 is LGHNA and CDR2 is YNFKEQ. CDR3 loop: CASSQDEATSHYGYTF. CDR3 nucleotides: TGTGCCAGCAGCCAAGATGAGGCAACTTCCCACTATGGCTACACCTTC.

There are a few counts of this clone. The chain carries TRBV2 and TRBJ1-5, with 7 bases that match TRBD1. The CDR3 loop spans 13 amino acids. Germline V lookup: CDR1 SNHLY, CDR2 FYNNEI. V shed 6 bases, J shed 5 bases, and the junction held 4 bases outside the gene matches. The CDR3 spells CASSVTGDQPQHF. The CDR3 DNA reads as TGTGCCAGCAGCGTCACAGGGGATCAGCCCCAGCATTTT.

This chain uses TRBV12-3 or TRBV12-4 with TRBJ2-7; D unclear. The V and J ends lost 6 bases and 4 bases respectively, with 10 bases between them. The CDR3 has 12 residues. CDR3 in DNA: TGTGCCAGCAGCCTGCTTTTTTACGAGCAGTACTTC. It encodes CASSLLFYEQYF.

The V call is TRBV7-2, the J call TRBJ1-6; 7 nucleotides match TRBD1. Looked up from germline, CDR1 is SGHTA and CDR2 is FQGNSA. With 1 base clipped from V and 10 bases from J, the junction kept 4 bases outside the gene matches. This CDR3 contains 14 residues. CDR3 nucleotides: TGTGCCAGCAGCTTAGTAGGCAGGGGGTCACCCCTCCACTTT. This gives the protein CASSLVGRGSPLHF.

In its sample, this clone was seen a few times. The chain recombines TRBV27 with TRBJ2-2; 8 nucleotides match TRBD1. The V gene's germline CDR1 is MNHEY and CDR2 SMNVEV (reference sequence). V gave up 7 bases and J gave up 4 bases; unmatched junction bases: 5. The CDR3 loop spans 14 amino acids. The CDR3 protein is CASTDRVGTGELFF. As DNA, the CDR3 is TGTGCCAGCACGGACAGGGTGGGCACCGGGGAGCTGTTTTTT.

The CDR3 DNA is TGCGCCAGCAGTGGAACAGGATTTGAAGCTTTCTTT. It yields the protein CASSGTGFEAFF. The rearrangement uses TRBV10-1 and TRBJ1-1; D is perhaps TRBD1 (5 bases). V lost 4 bases and J 7 bases, leaving 10 bases between the germline ends. This CDR3 region has 12 residues. From germline, CDR1 is WNHNN and CDR2 SYGVQD (reference sequence).

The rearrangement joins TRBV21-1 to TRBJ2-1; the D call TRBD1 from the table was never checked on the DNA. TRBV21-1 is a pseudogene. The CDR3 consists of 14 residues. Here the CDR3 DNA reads TGTGCCAGCAGCCCCCGAGGGGGACAGAAGCATCAGTTCTTC. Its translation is CASSPRGGQKHQFF.

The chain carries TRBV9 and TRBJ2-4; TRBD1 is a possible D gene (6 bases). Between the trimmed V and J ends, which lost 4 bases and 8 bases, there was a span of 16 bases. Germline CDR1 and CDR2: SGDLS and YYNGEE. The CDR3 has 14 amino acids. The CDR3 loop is CASSFSGEWDIQYF. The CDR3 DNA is TGTGCCAGCAGCTTCTCAGGGGAGTGGGACATTCAGTACTTC.

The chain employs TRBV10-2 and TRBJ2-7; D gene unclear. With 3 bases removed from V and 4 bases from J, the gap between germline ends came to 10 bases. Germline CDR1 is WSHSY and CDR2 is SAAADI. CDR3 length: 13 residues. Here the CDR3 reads CASSDWGLYEQYF. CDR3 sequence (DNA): TGCGCCAGCAGTGATTGGGGTCTTTACGAGCAGTACTTC.

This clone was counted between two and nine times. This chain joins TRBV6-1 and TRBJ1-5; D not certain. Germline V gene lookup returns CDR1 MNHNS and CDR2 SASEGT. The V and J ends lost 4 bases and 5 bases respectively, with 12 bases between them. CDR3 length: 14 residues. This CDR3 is CASSAAGSDQPQHF. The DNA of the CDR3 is TGTGCCAGCAGTGCAGCCGGAAGTGATCAGCCCCAGCATTTT.

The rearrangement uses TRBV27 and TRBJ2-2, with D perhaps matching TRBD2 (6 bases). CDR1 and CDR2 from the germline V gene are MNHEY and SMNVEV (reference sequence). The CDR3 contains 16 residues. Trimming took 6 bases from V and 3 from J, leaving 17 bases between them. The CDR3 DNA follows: TGTGCCAGCAGCCACTCCGGGACTCTTTACACCGGGGAGCTGTTTTTT. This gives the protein CASSHSGTLYTGELFF.

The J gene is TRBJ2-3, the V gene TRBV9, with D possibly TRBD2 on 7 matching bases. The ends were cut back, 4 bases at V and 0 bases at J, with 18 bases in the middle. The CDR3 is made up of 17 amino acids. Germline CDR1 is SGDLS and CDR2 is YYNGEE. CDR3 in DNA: TGTGCCAGCAGCCCTCTTGGGGGGGCGCGGAGCACAGATACGCAGTATTTT. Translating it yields CASSPLGGARSTDTQYF. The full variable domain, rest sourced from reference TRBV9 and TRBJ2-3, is DSGVTQTPKHLITATGQRVTLRCSPRSGDLSVYWYQQSLDQGLQFLIQYYNGEERAKGNILERFSAQQFPDLHSELNLSSLELGDSALYFCASSPLGGARSTDTQYFGPGTRLTVL.

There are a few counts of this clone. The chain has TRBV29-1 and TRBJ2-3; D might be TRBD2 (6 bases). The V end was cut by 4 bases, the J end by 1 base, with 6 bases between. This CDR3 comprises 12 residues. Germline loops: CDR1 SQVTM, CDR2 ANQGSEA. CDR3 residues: CSVGRGTDTQYF. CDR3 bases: TGCAGCGTTGGGAGGGGCACAGATACGCAGTATTTT.

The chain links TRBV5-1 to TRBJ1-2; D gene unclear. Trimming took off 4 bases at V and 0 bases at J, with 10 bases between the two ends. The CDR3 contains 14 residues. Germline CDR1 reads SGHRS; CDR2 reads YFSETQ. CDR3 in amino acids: CASSPEASNYGYTF. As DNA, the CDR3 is TGCGCCAGCAGCCCGGAAGCGTCTAACTATGGCTACACCTTC.

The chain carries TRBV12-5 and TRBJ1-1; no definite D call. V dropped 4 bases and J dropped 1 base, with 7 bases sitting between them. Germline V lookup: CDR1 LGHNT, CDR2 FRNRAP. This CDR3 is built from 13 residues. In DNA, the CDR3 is TGTGCTAGTGGTTACGACACGAACACTGAAGCTTTCTTT. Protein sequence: CASGYDTNTEAFF.